The T cell receptor (beta chain) described here comes from a study of CD8 T cells in Susac syndrome. Concerning this clonotype: The target antigen is unknown.

Study-wide findings and caveats: The CD4+ T cell repertoires from Susac syndrome exhibited no clonal expansion. As the study acknowledged, the number of individuals in its TCR sequencing and HLA analysis was relatively small.

The CDR3 totals 13 residues. The V gene end was trimmed by 9 bases and the J gene end by 6 bases; junction bases not matched to a gene: 9. CDR1 MNHNY and CDR2 SVGAGI come from the germline V gene (reference sequence). In contrast to the negatively isolated CD8+ and CD4+ T cells, TEMRA cells were FACS-enriched. A quantity of 0.5 to 1 ug RNA underwent reverse transcription using random hexamers. Multiplex immunoSEQ PCR targeted 54 Vbeta and 13 Jbeta TCR beta segments. TCRdb passed the immunoSEQ multiplex PCR reads through MiXCR, listing each CDR3 protein once. The sample has about 120,000 distinct CDR3 sequences; nearly 96% are singletons.

The source is a human donor with Susac syndrome. Sequencing was carried out using CD4+ T cells from PBMCs. This chain uses TRBV6-6 with TRBJ1-2; 8 positions match TRBD1. CDR3 nucleotides: TGTGCCAGTGACTCCCAGACAGGGGATGGCTACACCTTC. Amino acids: CASDSQTGDGYTF.